This T cell receptor (beta chain) was sequenced in a study of T cell responses to AZD1222 COVID-19 vaccine. Study results and caveats: All repertoire sampling was performed exclusively after the peak T cell response.

Turning to this clone: Its antigen is still unknown.

Libraries were prepared by immunoSEQ multiplex PCR; TCRdb keeps only in-frame clonotypes and omits some of them. The sample records some 160,000 clones, roughly 85% being singletons. There are 15 residues in the CDR3. CDR1 KGHSH and CDR2 LQKENI come from the germline V gene. The ends lost 1 base at V and 9 bases at J; junction bases unmatched: 6. Pooled in the analysis were second doses at about 4 or about 12 weeks. The sample was peripheral blood, taken 28 days after the second AZD1222 dose. The chain recombines TRBV18 with TRBJ1-6, with 7 bases aligning to TRBD1. The receptor comes from an adult who received the AZD1222 COVID-19 vaccine. CDR3 sequence: CASSPRKGAGSPLHF. CDR3 nucleotide sequence: TGTGCCAGCTCACCACGTAAGGGGGCAGGTTCACCCCTCCACTTT.